The rows below give T cell receptor beta chains drawn from one sample of a study of Tregs in tolerant kidney transplant recipients. Here immunoSEQ multiplex PCR was the method, and the copy in TCRdb shows in-frame clones only, minus some. The repertoire includes 90,000 or so clones, 93% of them detected once, and more than 1.5% sits in the top ten. The source was CD4+ T cells from blood (PBMCs), collected 12 months after the transplant. These receptors were taken from a human patient who received a combined kidney and bone marrow transplant. Part of the T cell pool may stem from the graft donor. Both conserved end residues are part of each CDR3. D genes are given only for firm matches. Some rows have no size entry. The others give once, few or many, or a class for an expanded clone.

TRBJ2-3	.	.	TRBV5-5	TGTGCCAGCAGCTCTGCGGGAAACCCGACAGATACGCAGTATTTT	CASSSAGNPTDTQYF
TRBJ1-3	TRBD1	.	TRBV9	TGTGCCAGCAGCGCCCGGGACAGGGGAGGACCTGGAAACACCATATATTTT	CASSARDRGGPGNTIYF
TRBJ1-5	TRBD1	.	TRBV5-5	TGTGCCAGCAGCTCGACAGGGAATCAGCCCCAGCATTTT	CASSSTGNQPQHF
TRBJ1-6	.	.	TRBV18	TGTGCCAGCTCACCACCGTCAGGCCGCTCACCCCTCCACTTT	CASSPPSGRSPLHF
TRBJ1-5	.	once	TRBV7-2	TGTGCCAGCAGCTTCAGCGGTCAGCCCCAGCATTTT	CASSFSGQPQHF
TRBJ1-2	.	.	TRBV18	TGTGCCAGCTCACCACCGCCGGAGTTGCACTATGGCTACACCTTC	CASSPPPELHYGYTF
TRBJ1-6	TRBD1	.	TRBV4-3	TGCGCCAGCAGCCATGAACCGGGACAGGGTACGCCCCTCCACTTT	CASSHEPGQGTPLHF
TRBJ2-5	TRBD2	.	TRBV15	TGTGCCACCAGCAGAGTTAGCGGGAGTTTTGAGACCCAGTACTTC	CATSRVSGSFETQYF
TRBJ2-7	.	.	TRBV21-1	TGTGCCAGCAGCAAAGTCAGACTAGCGGGAGGCCTGGCGGCCTACGAGCAGTACTTC	CASSKVRLAGGLAAYEQYF
TRBJ2-2	.	.	TRBV6-5	TGTGCCAGCAGTTACGCGAACGGGGAGCTGTTTTTT	CASSYANGELFF
TRBJ2-1	.	once	TRBV4-2	TGTGCCAGCAGCCAAGCGTTGCGGGGCGACCTCTCCTACAATGAGCAGTTCTTC	CASSQALRGDLSYNEQFF
TRBJ2-7	TRBD1	once	TRBV4-1	TGCGCCAGCAGCCAAATCCGACAGGGTCCCTACGAGCAGTACTTC	CASSQIRQGPYEQYF
TRBJ1-4	.	.	TRBV10-3	TGTGCCATCAGTGAGTCCTCAACTAATGAAAAACTGTTTTTT	CAISESSTNEKLFF
TRBJ2-1	TRBD2	.	TRBV5-4	TGTGCCAGCAGCTTGGCCCTTACTAGCGGGGGGGCCGGTGAGCAGTTCTTC	CASSLALTSGGAGEQFF